These 29 T cell receptor beta chains share one sample of origin, sequenced in a study of CD8 T cells in ankylosing spondylitis. TCRdb analysed the 5' RACE reads with MiXCR anew, one entry per CDR3 protein. The data contain under 300,000 distinct CDR3 sequences, roughly 8.6% of them singletons. Sequencing was done on a sample of blood, either unsorted or a sorted T cell fraction (not recorded which). All receptors come from a male donor with ankylosing spondylitis or in good health (not recorded which).

This clonotype was picked up many times. The chain is built from TRBV9 and TRBJ2-5, with D perhaps TRBD1 or TRBD2 (5 bases each). This CDR3 comprises 13 residues. Germline CDR1 reads SGDLS; CDR2 reads YYNGEE. V shed 0 bases and J shed 3 bases, with 6 bases lying between them. The CDR3 sequence: CASSVGGEETQYF. CDR3 DNA sequence: TGTGCCAGCAGCGTAGGAGGGGAAGAGACCCAGTACTTC. Supplemented by reference TRBV9 and TRBJ2-5, the full variable domain reads DSGVTQTPKHLITATGQRVTLRCSPRSGDLSVYWYQQSLDQGLQFLIQYYNGEERAKGNILERFSAQQFPDLHSELNLSSLELGDSALYFCASSVGGEETQYFGPGTRLLVL.

The count of this clonotype is one. The chain has TRBV7-9 and TRBJ1-2; the D gene is possibly TRBD1 (6 bases). The CDR3 runs 14 residues. V lost 3 bases and J 5 bases, leaving 13 bases between the germline ends. The germline gives CDR1 SEHNR, CDR2 FQNEAQ (reference sequence). The CDR3 nucleotides read TGTGCCAGCAGCTTTCACCGGGGGGCGTATGGCTACACCTTC. Protein: CASSFHRGAYGYTF.

In its sample, this clonotype was seen many times. This rearrangement joins TRBV29-1 to TRBJ1-2; D is ambiguous. V shed 3 bases and J shed 6 bases, with 2 bases lying between them. The germline V gene has CDR1 SQVTM and CDR2 ANQGSEA. This CDR3 is built from 9 residues. The CDR3 reads CSVDDGYTF. Here the CDR3 DNA reads TGCAGCGTTGACGATGGCTACACCTTC.

Many counts were recorded for this clonotype. This rearrangement joins TRBV12-3 or TRBV12-4 to TRBJ1-6; weak D call: TRBD1 (6 bases). V lost 4 bases, J lost 10 bases, and 14 bases lay in between. The CDR3 covers 14 residues. Written as DNA, the CDR3 is TGTGCCAGCAGTTCACAGGGAGAGGGGTCACCCCTCCACTTT. Amino acid sequence: CASSSQGEGSPLHF.

This clonotype was seen more than once but under ten times. This chain connects TRBV4-2 to TRBJ2-2; 7 bases match TRBD1. The V gene end was trimmed by 3 bases and the J gene end by 5 bases; junction bases not matched to a gene: 6. The CDR3 totals 15 residues. The germline V gene has CDR1 LGHNA and CDR2 YNFKEQ. The CDR3 loop is CASSQGNRGTGELFF. The CDR3 region has the DNA TGTGCCAGCAGCCAGGGGAACAGGGGTACCGGGGAGCTGTTTTTT.

The table lists this clonotype with many counts. The chain links TRBV5-6 to TRBJ2-7; tentatively, D is TRBD2 (5 bases). CDR1 SGHDT and CDR2 YYEEEE come from the germline V gene. This CDR3 comprises 12 residues. Trimming took off 7 bases at V and 0 bases at J, with 8 bases between the two ends. The CDR3 nucleotides are TGTGCCAGCGGACTTTCCTCCTACGAGCAGTACTTC. Protein sequence: CASGLSSYEQYF.

This clonotype was seen at least ten times. J is TRBJ2-3 and V is TRBV5-1, with D possibly being TRBD2 (6 bases). Deletions cut 3 bases from V and 6 bases from J, with 11 bases between. Germline CDR1 and CDR2: SGHRS and YFSETQ. The CDR3 covers 13 residues. The DNA of the CDR3 is TGCGCCAGCAGCTACAGAGGGAGGGATACGCAGTATTTT. Its translation: CASSYRGRDTQYF.

This clonotype was observed many times. V usage is TRBV5-1 and J usage is TRBJ1-4; no firm D call. The CDR3 contains 14 residues. The V gene lost 3 bases and the J gene lost 4 bases, with 10 bases spanning the gap. The germline V gene encodes CDR1 SGHRS and CDR2 YFSETQ. CDR3 in amino acids: CASSSRVGNEKLFF. The CDR3 DNA reads TGCGCCAGCAGCTCTAGGGTTGGTAATGAAAAACTGTTTTTT.

This clonotype was seen at least ten times. The chain links TRBV5-1 to TRBJ2-2, with 7 bases matching TRBD1. CDR1 SGHRS and CDR2 YFSETQ come from the germline V gene. Trimming cost V 6 bases and J 4 bases; bases outside gene matches: 9. CDR3 length equals 15 residues. CDR3 region: CASNPHGTATGELFF. In DNA, the CDR3 is TGCGCCAGCAACCCTCACGGGACAGCCACCGGGGAGCTGTTTTTT.

This clonotype was detected many times. V is TRBV7-9 and J is TRBJ1-1; 9 bases are a match to TRBD1. Germline trimming cut 5 bases from V and 14 bases from J; bases unmatched to any gene: 18. The CDR3 loop spans 15 amino acids. The germline V gene has CDR1 SEHNR and CDR2 FQNEAQ (reference sequence). The CDR3 here is CASSAQAPGTGSPFF. The CDR3 region has the DNA TGTGCCAGCAGCGCGCAAGCACCCGGGACAGGGAGTCCGTTCTTT.

This clonotype was picked up a small number of times. The genes are TRBV4-2 and TRBJ2-7; TRBD1 might be the D (5 bases). Germline CDR1 LGHNA, CDR2 YNFKEQ. V shed 0 bases and J shed 7 bases, with 19 bases lying between them. CDR3 length: 16 amino acids. DNA of the CDR3: TGTGCCAGCAGCCAAGATAAGGCAGGGTGGAGTGGTGAGCAGTACTTC. This sequence encodes CASSQDKAGWSGEQYF.

This clonotype was found many times. The rearrangement uses TRBV20-1 and TRBJ1-1; 8 positions agree with TRBD1. The CDR3 is 15 residues long. Germline values: CDR1 DFQATT, CDR2 SNEGSKA (reference sequence). The junction had 9 bases not matched to a gene; V was cut back by 3 bases and J by 3 bases. CDR3 in amino acids: CSASQTQGAYTEAFF. The CDR3 DNA is TGCAGTGCTAGCCAAACCCAGGGGGCGTACACTGAAGCTTTCTTT.

This clonotype was counted many times. The V and J genes are TRBV28 and TRBJ2-3; TRBD1 matches 8 bases. The CDR3 loop spans 14 amino acids. Germline assignment: CDR1 MDHEN and CDR2 SYDVKM. V trimming: 7 bases; J trimming: 5 bases; junction bases outside the gene matches: 8. CDR3: CASNPRQGIDTQYF. In nucleotides, the CDR3 is TGTGCCAGCAACCCACGACAGGGGATAGATACGCAGTATTTT.

This clonotype was seen many times. V gene TRBV20-1 combines with J gene TRBJ1-4; no firm D call. V lost 6 bases and J lost 4, with 15 bases in between. Germline CDR1 is DFQATT and CDR2 is SNEGSKA (reference sequence). This CDR3 has 14 residues. In DNA, the CDR3 is TGCAGTGCGGCGGAAGGACTGATTAATGAAAAACTGTTTTTT. Its translation: CSAAEGLINEKLFF.

The sample holds many counts of this clonotype. The rearrangement links TRBV20-1 to TRBJ2-3; TRBD2 matches at 8 bases. CDR3 length: 15 amino acids. J gave up 2 bases and V 0 bases, and 4 bases lay outside the gene matches. Germline CDR1 reads DFQATT; CDR2 reads SNEGSKA (reference sequence). DNA for the CDR3: TGCAGTGCTAGAGACACTAGCGGCCTCACAGATACGCAGTATTTT. Protein sequence: CSARDTSGLTDTQYF.

The table lists this clonotype with a few counts. The chain is built from TRBV6-2 or TRBV6-3 and TRBJ2-1, with TRBD2 identical over 12 bases. Germline CDR1 is MNHEY and CDR2 is SVGEGT. This CDR3 spans 15 amino acids. Trimming removed 6 bases from V and 7 bases from J; junction bases left unmatched: 7. CDR3 DNA sequence: TGTGCCAGCAGCTTGAGGACTAGCGGGGAGAATGAGCAGTTCTTC. Translated, it gives CASSLRTSGENEQFF.

This clonotype occurred a few times. The CDR3 protein is CASSPSGRTGMNQPQHF. The DNA for the CDR3 is TGTGCCAGCAGCCCCAGTGGCCGGACAGGGATGAATCAGCCCCAGCATTTT. The V call is TRBV7-2, the J call TRBJ1-5; TRBD1 matches at 8 bases. The CDR3 totals 17 residues. J lost 4 bases, V lost 5 bases, and 13 bases had no gene match. CDR1 is SGHTA and CDR2 is FQGNSA in the germline V gene.

This clonotype has a handful of counts. The chain links TRBV9 to TRBJ2-1; perhaps TRBD2 as D (6 bases). Germline V gene data show CDR1 as SGDLS and CDR2 as YYNGEE. Trimming shortened V by 0 bases and J by 2 bases, and 9 bases separated the two germline ends. CDR3 length: 15 residues. For the CDR3, the DNA is TGTGCCAGCAGCGTAGGTTCGGGGGCCTACAATGAGCAGTTCTTC. Encoded protein: CASSVGSGAYNEQFF. The full variable domain, rest sourced from reference TRBV9 and TRBJ2-1, is DSGVTQTPKHLITATGQRVTLRCSPRSGDLSVYWYQQSLDQGLQFLIQYYNGEERAKGNILERFSAQQFPDLHSELNLSSLELGDSALYFCASSVGSGAYNEQFFGPGTRLTVL.

This clonotype has a count of ten or more. The chain combines TRBV5-6 with TRBJ1-1; D gene ambiguous. The V and J ends lost 2 bases and 2 bases respectively, with 7 bases between them. This CDR3 has 13 amino acids. CDR1 SGHDT and CDR2 YYEEEE come from the germline V gene. The DNA for the CDR3 is TGTGCCAGCAGCTTACTGGATAACACTGAAGCTTTCTTT. Residues: CASSLLDNTEAFF.

The V and J genes are TRBV12-3 or TRBV12-4 and TRBJ2-2, with a tentative D call TRBD2 (6 bases). V dropped 3 bases and J dropped 6 bases, with 11 bases sitting between them. CDR3 size: 14 residues. For the CDR3, the DNA is TGTGCCAGCAGTTTGGGAAGCGGGCCCGGGGAGCTGTTTTTT. Its protein product is CASSLGSGPGELFF.

Ten or more counts support this clonotype. V usage is TRBV5-1 and J usage is TRBJ2-3; D may be TRBD1 (6 bases). Germline CDR1 reads SGHRS; CDR2 reads YFSETQ. V dropped 0 bases and J dropped 0 bases, with 14 bases sitting between them. The CDR3 extends over 17 amino acids. CDR3 sequence reads: CASSLATGLFSTDTQYF. The CDR3 nucleotides are TGCGCCAGCAGCTTGGCGACAGGACTTTTCAGCACAGATACGCAGTATTTT.

This clonotype was recorded at least ten times. V gene TRBV14 combines with J gene TRBJ2-6; a possible D gene is TRBD2 (5 bases). Germline CDR1 reads SGHDN; CDR2 reads FVKESK. V dropped 1 base and J dropped 0 bases, with 7 bases sitting between them. This CDR3 is 16 amino acids long. Here the CDR3 reads CASSQAGNSGANVLTF. DNA for the CDR3: TGTGCCAGCAGCCAAGCCGGGAACTCTGGGGCCAACGTCCTGACTTTC. The whole variable domain, remainder taken from reference TRBV14 and TRBJ2-6, is EAGVTQFPSHSVIEKGQTVTLRCDPISGHDNLYWYRRVMGKEIKFLLHFVKESKQDESGMPNNRFLAERTGGTYSTLKVQPAELEDSGVYFCASSQAGNSGANVLTFGAGSRLTVL.

This clonotype appeared a few times. The chain uses TRBV12-3 or TRBV12-4 and TRBJ2-3; 8 bases match TRBD2. The CDR3 length is 16 residues. With 6 bases clipped from V and 0 bases from J, the junction kept 8 bases outside the gene matches. The DNA for the CDR3 is TGTGCCAGCAGCCAAGGTCCGGGGGGGAGCACAGATACGCAGTATTTT. Translation gives CASSQGPGGSTDTQYF.

This sequence joins TRBV12-3 or TRBV12-4 and TRBJ2-3; D is perhaps TRBD1 (6 bases). Trimming removed 3 bases from V and 11 bases from J, with 12 bases in between. The CDR3 runs 12 residues. The CDR3 DNA is TGTGCCAGCAGTTTGTTGACAGGACAGCAGTATTTT. Its protein product is CASSLLTGQQYF.

V gene TRBV7-2 combines with J gene TRBJ2-7; 7 nucleotides match TRBD2. Germline V gene sequence: CDR1 SGHTA, CDR2 FQGNSA. V dropped 5 bases and J dropped 3; count of bases not matched to a gene: 10. This CDR3 spans 15 amino acids. The CDR3 DNA sequence: TGTGCCAGCAGCGTCCGCAGGGAGGGGAACTACGAGCAGTACTTC. Translating gives CASSVRREGNYEQYF.

The table lists this clonotype with many counts. The gene calls are TRBV11-2 and TRBJ2-7; D perhaps matches TRBD1 (5 bases). The CDR3 consists of 13 residues. The germline V gene encodes CDR1 SGHAT and CDR2 FQNNGV. Between the trimmed V and J ends, which lost 5 bases and 3 bases, there was a span of 11 bases. CDR3 residues: CASSRDRFYEQYF. CDR3 nucleotides: TGTGCCAGCAGCCGCGACAGATTCTACGAGCAGTACTTC.

The J gene is TRBJ1-1, the V gene TRBV12-3 or TRBV12-4; D unclear. Trimming cost V 0 bases and J 4 bases, with 15 bases left between them. CDR3 size: 16 residues. CDR3 residues: CASSLAPTTASTEAFF. The CDR3 DNA sequence: TGTGCCAGCAGTTTAGCGCCGACAACCGCAAGCACTGAAGCTTTCTTT.

The J gene is TRBJ1-2, the V gene TRBV7-9, with 7 bases matching TRBD1. CDR1 SEHNR and CDR2 FQNEAQ come from the germline V gene (reference sequence). V shed 4 bases and J 8 bases; nucleotides not matched to a gene: 10. The CDR3 is 14 amino acids. CDR3 sequence (DNA): TGTGCCAGCAGCTCGCCGGGACAGAGAAGGGGCTACACCTTC. This codes for CASSSPGQRRGYTF.

This chain links TRBV7-3 with TRBJ2-3; TRBD1 matches at 7 bases. With V trimmed by 5 bases and J by 6 bases, 8 bases remained unmatched. CDR3 length: 14 amino acids. CDR1 is SGHTA, CDR2 FQGTGA, per germline. The DNA for the CDR3 is TGTGCCAGCAGCCCTTCCAGGGACAGTGATACGCAGTATTTT. Protein: CASSPSRDSDTQYF.